These T cell receptor beta chains were read from a single sample in a study of vaccination effects on CD4 cells after COVID-19. Their target antigens are unknown. Assay: immunoSEQ multiplex PCR; the TCRdb copy retains only in-frame clones and omits some. The profile covers over 55,000 clones, with more than 80% appearing a single time and about 2.4% taken by the ten largest. This specimen was CD4+ T cells from PBMCs cultured with HCoV-229E spike peptides, taken before COVID-19 vaccination. These receptors were taken from a human donor who received a COVID-19 vaccine. CDR3s include the opening cysteine and the closing phenylalanine or tryptophan. Each record gives: CDR3 protein, CDR3 DNA, J gene, D gene, V gene. A D gene is named only where the DNA matches it firmly.

CDR3 protein: CASSHTGGQETQYF; CDR3 DNA: TGCGCCAGCAGCCACACAGGGGGCCAAGAGACCCAGTACTTC; J gene: TRBJ2-5; D gene: TRBD1; V gene: TRBV5-1
CDR3 protein: CASSFNGQGETQYF; CDR3 DNA: TGTGCCAGCAGCTTCAACGGACAGGGGGAGACCCAGTACTTC; J gene: TRBJ2-5; D gene: TRBD1; V gene: TRBV5-5
CDR3 protein: CASSPGQWNFKETQYF; CDR3 DNA: TGTGCCAGTAGTCCAGGACAGTGGAACTTTAAAGAGACCCAGTACTTC; J gene: TRBJ2-5; D gene: .; V gene: TRBV19
CDR3 protein: CSASIAHNEQFF; CDR3 DNA: TGCAGTGCTAGTATTGCGCACAATGAGCAGTTCTTC; J gene: TRBJ2-1; D gene: .; V gene: TRBV20-1
CDR3 protein: CASSQDRYRSKLEAFF; CDR3 DNA: TGCGCCAGCAGCCAAGATCGGTACAGATCCAAGCTTGAAGCTTTCTTT; J gene: TRBJ1-1; D gene: .; V gene: TRBV4-3
CDR3 protein: CASSQEGGNQPQHF; CDR3 DNA: TGCGCCAGCAGCCAAGAGGGGGGTAATCAGCCCCAGCATTTT; J gene: TRBJ1-5; D gene: .; V gene: TRBV4-1
CDR3 protein: CASSPVSGARGYTF; CDR3 DNA: TGTGCCAGCTCACCAGTATCAGGGGCGCGAGGCTACACCTTC; J gene: TRBJ1-2; D gene: .; V gene: TRBV18
CDR3 protein: CASRPGQNYGYTF; CDR3 DNA: TGTGCCAGCAGGCCGGGACAGAACTATGGCTACACCTTC; J gene: TRBJ1-2; D gene: TRBD1; V gene: TRBV12-3/TRBV12-4
CDR3 protein: CASVWDRLNSPLHF; CDR3 DNA: TGTGCCAGCGTATGGGACAGATTAAATTCACCCCTCCACTTT; J gene: TRBJ1-6; D gene: TRBD1; V gene: TRBV2
CDR3 protein: CASSFDRGPGELFF; CDR3 DNA: TGTGCCAGTAGTTTTGACCGAGGGCCCGGGGAGCTGTTTTTT; J gene: TRBJ2-2; D gene: .; V gene: TRBV19
CDR3 protein: CASSEPSGGTDTQYF; CDR3 DNA: TGTGCCAGCAGTGAACCTTCCGGGGGCACAGATACGCAGTATTTT; J gene: TRBJ2-3; D gene: .; V gene: TRBV6-1
CDR3 protein: CASSLDTATGEQFF; CDR3 DNA: TGTGCCAGCAGCTTAGATACAGCTACAGGTGAGCAGTTCTTC; J gene: TRBJ2-1; D gene: .; V gene: TRBV7-2
CDR3 protein: CASNQRGGHTGELFF; CDR3 DNA: TGTGCCAGCAACCAGCGGGGGGGCCACACCGGGGAGCTGTTTTTT; J gene: TRBJ2-2; D gene: TRBD2; V gene: TRBV6-5
CDR3 protein: CASSTGEPSYGYTF; CDR3 DNA: TGTGCCAGCAGCACAGGGGAACCTTCCTATGGCTACACCTTC; J gene: TRBJ1-2; D gene: TRBD1; V gene: TRBV7-9
CDR3 protein: CASSTYTGNTEAFF; CDR3 DNA: TGTGCCAGTAGTACCTACACAGGGAACACTGAAGCTTTCTTT; J gene: TRBJ1-1; D gene: .; V gene: TRBV19